The 17 T cell receptor beta chains listed next were all sequenced from one sample in a study of cytotoxic CD8 clonotypes in ibrutinib-treated CLL. Sequencing was performed with immunoSEQ multiplex PCR; in TCRdb, only in-frame clones are kept and a portion is missing. The table includes over 120,000 clones, 75% to 80% detected once. The material was PBMCs, obtained after 24 months of ibrutinib treatment. These receptors originate from a human donor with chronic lymphocytic leukemia.

The chain combines TRBV7-3 with TRBJ1-1; D may be TRBD1 (5 bases). The germline CDR1 and CDR2 sequences are SGHTA and FQGTGA. There are 14 residues in the CDR3. V dropped 2 bases and J dropped 4 bases, with 11 bases sitting between them. The CDR3 sequence is CASSLGAASTEAFF. For the CDR3, the DNA is TGTGCCAGCAGCTTAGGGGCAGCCAGCACTGAAGCTTTCTTT. The full variable domain, in which reference TRBV7-3 and TRBJ1-1 provide the parts outside the CDR3, is GAGVSQTPSNKVTEKGKYVELRCDPISGHTALYWYRQSLGQGPEFLIYFQGTGAADDSGLPNDRFFAVRPEGSVSTLKIQRTERGDSAVYLCASSLGAASTEAFFGQGTRLTVV.

This clone was detected once. The chain employs TRBV28 and TRBJ2-5; perhaps TRBD2 as D (5 bases). Germline assignment: CDR1 MDHEN and CDR2 SYDVKM. The CDR3 is made up of 16 amino acids. V was shortened by 10 bases and J by 6 bases, with 27 bases between the two germline ends. CDR3 loop: CATTGRDYTNRKTQYF. CDR3 DNA: TGTGCCACAACCGGCCGGGATTACACAAACCGGAAGACCCAGTACTTC.

The chain employs TRBV5-1 and TRBJ2-7, with 7 positions matching TRBD1. The CDR3 is 13 residues long. Germline CDR1 and CDR2: SGHRS and YFSETQ. Trimming took 2 bases from V and 6 from J; bases not matched to a gene: 5. CDR3 sequence (DNA): TGCGCCAGCAGCTTCGCCGAGGGGGCCGAGCAGTACTTC. It yields the protein CASSFAEGAEQYF. Filled out from reference TRBV5-1 and TRBJ2-7, the complete variable domain reads KAGVTQTPRYLIKTRGQQVTLSCSPISGHRSVSWYQQTPGQGLQFLFEYFSETQRNKGNFPGRFSGRQFSNSRSEMNVSTLELGDSALYLCASSFAEGAEQYFGPGTRLTVT.

This chain uses TRBV7-2 with TRBJ2-7; 8 bases are a match to TRBD1. Looked up from germline, CDR1 is SGHTA and CDR2 is FQGNSA. Trimming removed 5 bases from V and 2 bases from J; junction bases left unmatched: 11. The CDR3 runs to 16 residues. CDR3 in DNA: TGTGCCAGCAGCCAGGGGGCCTTCCGACAGGCCTACGAGCAGTACTTC. Its protein product is CASSQGAFRQAYEQYF. The variable domain in full, with the rest retrieved from reference TRBV7-2 and TRBJ2-7, is GAGVSQSPSNKVTEKGKDVELRCDPISGHTALYWYRQSLGQGLEFLIYFQGNSAPDKSGLPSDRFSAERTGGSVSTLTIQRTQQEDSAVYLCASSQGAFRQAYEQYFGPGTRLTVT.

The chain has TRBV30 and TRBJ1-6, with TRBD1 as a possible D gene (5 bases). Trimming took off 4 bases at V and 0 bases at J, with 10 bases between the two ends. Germline V gene lookup returns CDR1 GTSNPN and CDR2 SVGIG (reference sequence). CDR3 length: 15 amino acids. CDR3 residues: CAWIGGSSYNSPLHF. The CDR3 DNA reads as TGTGCCTGGATTGGGGGGAGCTCCTATAATTCACCCCTCCACTTT.

J is TRBJ2-3 and V is TRBV4-2, with 10 bases aligning to TRBD2. The CDR3 extends over 16 amino acids. CDR1 is LGHNA and CDR2 is YNFKEQ in the germline V gene. Unmatched junction bases numbered 10, after V lost 4 bases and J lost 6 bases. The CDR3 loop is CASSPRRASGGDTQYF. CDR3 nucleotides: TGTGCCAGCAGCCCCCGACGCGCTAGCGGGGGTGATACGCAGTATTTT.

The genes are TRBV20-1 and TRBJ2-7, with D unresolved. The V end lost 1 base, the J end lost 6 bases, and 7 bases lay between the germline ends. Per germline, CDR1 DFQATT and CDR2 SNEGSKA (reference sequence). This CDR3 spans 11 amino acids. CDR3: CSARGGSEQYF. CDR3 nucleotide sequence: TGCAGTGCTAGAGGGGGTTCCGAGCAGTACTTC.

This clone was observed a few times. The chain carries TRBV7-9 and TRBJ2-1; no definite D call. The CDR3 totals 11 residues. Germline lookup yields CDR1 SEHNR and CDR2 FQNEAQ (reference sequence). The V end was cut by 2 bases, the J end by 7 bases, with 3 bases between. CDR3 bases: TGTGCCAGCAGCTTATGGAATGAGCAGTTCTTC. Amino acids: CASSLWNEQFF.

The chain links TRBV5-4 to TRBJ1-2; D is uncertain. V lost 4 bases and J 3 bases, leaving 22 bases between the germline ends. CDR3 size: 17 residues. CDR1 is SGHNT, CDR2 YYREEE, per germline (reference sequence). CDR3 loop: CASSPVQLFSPDYGYTF. For the CDR3, the DNA is TGTGCCAGCAGCCCGGTCCAACTTTTTTCCCCCGACTATGGCTACACCTTC.

The genes are TRBV6-1 and TRBJ2-5; 8 nucleotides line up with TRBD2. The CDR3 is made up of 13 amino acids. V dropped 4 bases and J dropped 4; count of bases not matched to a gene: 2. In germline, CDR1 is MNHNS, CDR2 SASEGT. The CDR3 reads CASSVLAGETQYF. As DNA, the CDR3 is TGTGCCAGCAGTGTCCTAGCGGGAGAGACCCAGTACTTC.

The chain employs TRBV9 and TRBJ2-7; a weak D match, TRBD2 (7 bases). The CDR3 totals 13 residues. CDR1 is SGDLS and CDR2 is YYNGEE in the germline V gene. Trimming removed 0 bases at V and 5 bases at J, with 9 bases between. The CDR3 DNA sequence: TGTGCCAGCAGCGTAGGAGGGGGGGACGAGCAGTACTTC. Its translation: CASSVGGGDEQYF.

This chain uses TRBV6-5 with TRBJ1-3; unclear D gene. V was clipped by 2 bases and J by 0 bases, with 5 bases between them. The CDR3 length is 14 residues. Germline CDR1 reads MNHEY; CDR2 reads SVGAGI. CDR3 sequence: CASSYGRSGNTIYF. The CDR3 nucleotides read TGTGCCAGCAGTTACGGGCGCTCTGGAAACACCATATATTTT.

V gene TRBV7-6 combines with J gene TRBJ2-3, with D uncertain. V was clipped by 4 bases and J by 2 bases, with 10 bases between them. The CDR3 loop spans 14 amino acids. CDR1 is SGHVS and CDR2 is FNYEAQ in the germline V gene. CDR3 in DNA: TGTGCCAGCAGCTGGCGTCAACCCACAGATACGCAGTATTTT. Its translation is CASSWRQPTDTQYF. The full variable domain, with the rest looked up from reference TRBV7-6 and TRBJ2-3, is GAGVSQSPRYKVTKRGQDVALRCDPISGHVSLYWYRQALGQGPEFLTYFNYEAQQDKSGLPNDRFSAERPEGSISTLTIQRTEQRDSAMYRCASSWRQPTDTQYFGPGTRLTVL.

The gene calls are TRBV30 and TRBJ1-1, with D uncertain. The CDR3 has 17 amino acids. With 7 bases removed from V and 5 bases from J, the gap between germline ends came to 29 bases. CDR1 GTSNPN and CDR2 SVGIG come from the germline V gene (reference sequence). The CDR3 here is CAYTWTQSWPGNTEAFF. The CDR3, as DNA: TGTGCCTATACCTGGACCCAATCGTGGCCGGGAAATACTGAAGCTTTCTTT.

This clone appeared a single time. The rearrangement uses TRBV2 and TRBJ2-1; no clear D. Germline V gives CDR1 SNHLY, CDR2 FYNNEI. V gave up 7 bases and J gave up 2 bases, with 12 bases separating them. CDR3 length equals 14 residues. The CDR3 spells CASIWRNPYNEQFF. As DNA, the CDR3 is TGTGCCAGCATATGGCGCAACCCCTACAATGAGCAGTTCTTC.

The table lists this clone with a count of one. This chain connects TRBV11-1 to TRBJ2-5; 8 bases are shared with TRBD1. The germline V gene has CDR1 SGHAT and CDR2 FQDESV (reference sequence). The V gene end was trimmed by 5 bases and the J gene end by 4 bases; junction bases not matched to a gene: 3. The CDR3 is 13 amino acids. CDR3 coding DNA: TGTGCCAGCAGCCGCGGACAGGGAGAGACCCAGTACTTC. This sequence encodes CASSRGQGETQYF.

The chain carries TRBV7-2 and TRBJ1-6, with TRBD1 matching over 9 bases. The V and J ends lost 7 bases and 9 bases, in that order; junction bases with no gene match: 16. There are 17 residues in the CDR3. Germline V gene lookup returns CDR1 SGHTA and CDR2 FQGNSA. CDR3 residues: CASTKPGGTGLISPLHF. The CDR3 DNA is TGTGCCAGCACCAAACCGGGGGGGACAGGGCTTATTTCACCCCTCCACTTT.